The clone carrying this T cell receptor beta chain was seen only a few times. Its antigen is not known. The record originates from a study of cytomegalovirus exposure and HLA in healthy donors. In the PCR, 60 Vbeta and 13 Jbeta primers were used. Data came from immunoSEQ multiplex PCR; TCRdb stores just in-frame clones and leaves some out. This sample has roughly 45,000 clones, with approximately 80% found just once. CDR3 length: 15 residues. Trimming left V 2 bases short and J 3 bases short, with 14 bases between. Germline V CDR1 and CDR2: MNHEY, SMNVEV (reference sequence). Regarding the study as a whole: Follow-up analysis seemed to connect common viral pathogens with several of the most significant clusters identified.

The source is a young man in good health and CMV-seronegative. The sequencing input was PBMCs. The chain joins TRBV27 to TRBJ2-7; TRBD1 might be the D (6 bases). The DNA for the CDR3 is TGTGCCAGCAGTTTAACCCAGGGGCGCCTCTACGAGCAGTACTTC. Translated, it gives CASSLTQGRLYEQYF.